The following is a T cell receptor beta chain sequence with its context. The antigen remains undetermined. Samples with a second dose at about 4 or about 12 weeks were pooled together. TCRdb's table, derived via immunoSEQ multiplex PCR, lists solely in-frame clones and lacks some. The sample carries 100,000 to 150,000 clones, more than 75% recorded once. The data belong to a study of T cell responses to AZD1222 COVID-19 vaccine. Study-level points and caveats: The donor cohort was predominantly white British with a female majority, and clonal diversity may have been underestimated. With dominance at 160-218 and 743-854, vaccine-associated CD4 TCRs spanned spike.

The TCR comes from an adult who received the AZD1222 COVID-19 vaccine. This specimen consisted of peripheral blood, obtained 28 days after the second AZD1222 dose.

CDR3 amino acids: CASRAGTGIQPQHF. CDR3 nucleotides: TGTGCCAGCAGGGCCGGGACAGGGATTCAGCCCCAGCATTTT. The rearrangement joins TRBV6-5 to TRBJ1-5, with 9 bases matching TRBD1. V gave up 6 bases and J gave up 6 bases; unmatched junction bases: 6. This CDR3 has 14 amino acids. Germline V gene sequence: CDR1 MNHEY, CDR2 SVGAGI.